Below are 10 T cell receptor beta chains sequenced from a single sample in a study of vaccination and CD4 T cells after COVID-19 (dated by TCRdb to between 2021 and 2024). What these receptors recognize is not known. Read against the paper, the sample's treatment or condition label means: roughly nine-day PBMC culture with coronavirus spike peptide pools or control peptides (ViraFEST assay). CD4+ T cells from unexposed donors were collected before the COVID-19 pandemic (2011-2018). Libraries were made using PCR. TCRdb records Illumina iSeq 100 as the sequencer. DNA from cultured CD4+ T cells was subjected to TCR sequencing with the Oncomine TCR Beta short-read assay at the Johns Hopkins FTIC core. Using fastp trimming at Q25 and MiXCR clonotype assembly, TCRdb reanalyzed the public sequencing data and kept in-frame beta chains. Rows with one shared CDR3 protein collapse into an entry with the most common genes and DNA. The sample table lists approximately 7,900 distinct CDR3 sequences, more than 35% of them with a count of one. Less than 20% of the sample lies in the top ten.

Source material: CD4+ T cells from blood, cultured in vitro. Source of these receptors: a human donor in good health.

This clonotype appeared a few times. The chain is built from TRBV7-8 and TRBJ1-5, with D possibly being TRBD1 (5 bases). CDR3 length: 14 amino acids. Trimming removed 1 base from V and 8 bases from J, with 12 bases in between. Germline V gene sequence: CDR1 SGHVS, CDR2 FQNEAQ. This CDR3 reads CASSLDGGIEPQHF. The CDR3 coding sequence is TGTGCCAGCAGCTTAGACGGGGGGATAGAGCCCCAGCATTTT.

This clonotype is labeled as large. This chain uses TRBV27 with TRBJ1-5, with a possible D match to TRBD1 (6 bases). The CDR3 is made up of 18 amino acids. V lost 0 bases and J lost 1, with 16 bases in between. The germline CDR1 and CDR2 sequences are MNHEY and SMNVEV (reference sequence). CDR3 sequence (DNA): TGTGCCAGCAGTTTATCGGGGGCATGGGGCCCGAGCAATCAGCCCCAGCATTTT. This sequence encodes CASSLSGAWGPSNQPQHF.

This chain joins TRBV20-1 and TRBJ2-1; D ambiguous. Trimming left V 2 bases short and J 5 bases short, with 10 bases between. The germline V gene has CDR1 DFQATT and CDR2 SNEGSKA (reference sequence). The CDR3 covers 13 residues. The CDR3 DNA follows: TGCAGTGCTAGAAACGGGTTCCACAATGAGCAGTTCTTC. It specifies CSARNGFHNEQFF.

In nucleotides, the CDR3 is TGTGCCAGCAGCTTAGTTCCGGACTCCCCAGAGGGCTACACCTTC. It translates to CASSLVPDSPEGYTF. The gene calls are TRBV7-2 and TRBJ1-2; D gene ambiguous. V was cut by 1 base and J by 8 bases, with 17 bases left in between. The CDR3 covers 15 residues. The germline V gene has CDR1 SGHTA and CDR2 FQGNSA.

This clonotype was found a few times. The V gene is TRBV7-9, the J gene TRBJ2-2; TRBD2 might be the D (5 bases). The V gene lost 11 bases and the J gene lost 0 bases, with 19 bases spanning the gap. This CDR3 has 16 residues. Germline CDR1 SEHNR, CDR2 FQNEAQ (reference sequence). This chain's CDR3 is CAFSTTAGSNTGELFF. Written as DNA, the CDR3 is TGTGCCTTCTCAACAACGGCGGGTTCGAACACCGGGGAGCTGTTTTTT.

The gene calls are TRBV28 and TRBJ1-4; D ambiguous. V was pared by 3 bases and J by 8 bases, with 10 bases between. The germline gives CDR1 MDHEN, CDR2 SYDVKM. The CDR3 contains 13 residues. Here the CDR3 DNA reads TGTGCCAGCAGTTTTCAAGGAGGCGAAAAACTGTTTTTT. Protein: CASSFQGGEKLFF.

The sample holds a few counts of this clonotype. The chain's CDR3 is CASSPQRVPLHF. In nucleotides, the CDR3 is TGTGCCAGCAGCCCCCAAAGGGTACCCCTCCACTTT. V gene TRBV2 combines with J gene TRBJ1-6; D is unresolved. CDR1 and CDR2 from the germline V gene are SNHLY and FYNNEI. This CDR3 contains 12 residues. V was trimmed by 6 bases and J by 12 bases, leaving 12 bases between them.

The J gene is TRBJ2-1, the V gene TRBV10-3; D perhaps matches TRBD2 (6 bases). The CDR3 has 12 residues. CDR1 is ENHRY and CDR2 is SYGVKD in the germline V gene. V shed 6 bases and J shed 7 bases, with 10 bases lying between them. The CDR3 nucleotides read TGTGCCATCAGGGGGACTCCAAATGAGCAGTTCTTC. It specifies CAIRGTPNEQFF.

This clonotype came up a few times. The chain has TRBV6-2 or TRBV6-3 and TRBJ1-5; maybe TRBD1 (5 bases). The CDR3 is made up of 14 amino acids. V lost 6 bases and J lost 6, with 15 bases in between. Germline V CDR1 and CDR2: MNHEY, SVGEGT. The CDR3 DNA is TGTGCCAGCAGCTACCCTTCAGACAGTCAGCCCCAGCATTTT. Amino acid sequence: CASSYPSDSQPQHF.

The rearrangement uses TRBV18 and TRBJ2-2; D gene unclear. Trimming removed 6 bases at V and 4 bases at J, with 3 bases between. The CDR3 is 11 amino acids. The germline V gene has CDR1 KGHSH and CDR2 LQKENI. The chain's CDR3 is CASSFTGELFF. In DNA form, the CDR3 reads TGTGCCAGCTCCTTCACCGGGGAGCTGTTTTTT. The variable domain in full, with the rest retrieved from reference TRBV18 and TRBJ2-2, is NAGVMQNPRHLVRRRGQEARLRCSPMKGHSHVYWYRQLPEEGLKFMVYLQKENIIDESGMPKERFSAEFPKEGPSILRIQQVVRGDSAAYFCASSFTGELFFGEGSRLTVL.